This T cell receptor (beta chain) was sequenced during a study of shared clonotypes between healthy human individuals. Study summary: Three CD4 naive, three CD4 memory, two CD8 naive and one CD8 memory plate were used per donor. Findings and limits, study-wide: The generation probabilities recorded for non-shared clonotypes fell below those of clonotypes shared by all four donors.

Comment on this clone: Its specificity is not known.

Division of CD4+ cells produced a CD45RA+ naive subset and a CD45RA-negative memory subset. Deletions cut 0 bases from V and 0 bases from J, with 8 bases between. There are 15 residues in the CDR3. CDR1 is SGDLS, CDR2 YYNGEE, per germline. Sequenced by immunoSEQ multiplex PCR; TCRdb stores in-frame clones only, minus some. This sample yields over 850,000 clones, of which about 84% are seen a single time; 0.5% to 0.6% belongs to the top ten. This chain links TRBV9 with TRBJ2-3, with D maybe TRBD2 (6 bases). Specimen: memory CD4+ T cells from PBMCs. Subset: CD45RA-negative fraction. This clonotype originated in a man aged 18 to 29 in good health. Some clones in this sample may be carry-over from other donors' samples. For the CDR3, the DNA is TGTGCCAGCAGCGTAGGAGGGAGGAGCACAGATACGCAGTATTTT. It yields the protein CASSVGGRSTDTQYF. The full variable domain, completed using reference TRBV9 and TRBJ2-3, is DSGVTQTPKHLITATGQRVTLRCSPRSGDLSVYWYQQSLDQGLQFLIQYYNGEERAKGNILERFSAQQFPDLHSELNLSSLELGDSALYFCASSVGGRSTDTQYFGPGTRLTVL.